The 10 T cell receptor beta chains given below trace back to one sample, sequenced in a study of blood T cell repertoires in COVID-19. Only in-frame clones appear in the TCRdb table, and some are missing; sequencing was by immunoSEQ multiplex PCR. The profile shows tens of thousands of clones, roughly 83% of them singletons. The source material was peripheral blood. These receptors all stem from a man between 65 and 80 years old with acute or convalescent COVID-19.

This chain connects TRBV11-3 to TRBJ2-7; TRBD1 matches 9 bases. The germline V gene encodes CDR1 SGHNT and CDR2 YENEEA. V trimming: 6 bases; J trimming: 7 bases; junction bases outside the gene matches: 10. The CDR3 consists of 14 residues. The CDR3 DNA is TGTGCCAGCAGTTCCGGGACAGGGTATGGGGAGCAGTACTTC. Translation gives CASSSGTGYGEQYF.

The CDR3 spells CASSLNTGGAGGELFF. Here the CDR3 DNA reads TGCGCCAGCAGCTTGAATACAGGGGGGGCTGGCGGGGAGCTGTTTTTT. The chain employs TRBV5-1 and TRBJ2-2; D may be TRBD1 (8 bases). The V end lost 1 base, the J end lost 7 bases, and 17 bases lay between the germline ends. The germline gives CDR1 SGHRS, CDR2 YFSETQ. The CDR3 totals 16 residues.

The J gene is TRBJ1-1, the V gene TRBV12-3 or TRBV12-4, with TRBD1 matching 9 bases. The CDR3 runs 13 residues. V trimming: 6 bases; J trimming: 8 bases; junction bases outside the gene matches: 7. For the CDR3, the DNA is TGTGCCAGCAGCCCTGACAGGGGGGCCGAAGCTTTCTTT. Protein sequence: CASSPDRGAEAFF.

The CDR3 reads CASSLTQVNTEAFF. In nucleotides, the CDR3 is TGCGCCAGCAGCTTAACTCAGGTGAACACTGAAGCTTTCTTT. The chain joins TRBV5-1 to TRBJ1-1, with no clear D. CDR3 length: 14 amino acids. Germline loops: CDR1 SGHRS, CDR2 YFSETQ. V was pared by 2 bases and J by 0 bases, with 8 bases between.

This clone was recorded only once. The chain links TRBV5-4 to TRBJ2-7; D is unresolved. The CDR3 is 11 residues long. Trimming left V 2 bases short and J 2 bases short, with 2 bases between. CDR1 and CDR2 from the germline V gene are SGHNT and YYREEE (reference sequence). Here the CDR3 DNA reads TGTGCCAGCAGCTTCGCCTACGAGCAGTACTTC. As protein: CASSFAYEQYF. Variable domain in full (rest from reference TRBV5-4 and TRBJ2-7): ETGVTQSPTHLIKTRGQQVTLRCSSQSGHNTVSWYQQALGQGPQFIFQYYREEENGRGNFPPRFSGLQFPNYSSELNVNALELDDSALYLCASSFAYEQYFGPGTRLTVT.

V usage is TRBV10-2 and J usage is TRBJ1-1, with TRBD1 identical over 8 bases. From germline, CDR1 is WSHSY and CDR2 SAAADI. V lost 9 bases to trimming and J lost 4 bases; unmatched junction nucleotides: 10. The CDR3 spans 14 residues. In nucleotides, the CDR3 is TGCGCCAGTGCTCTGGACAGGGTTTTCACTGAAGCTTTCTTT. This gives the protein CASALDRVFTEAFF.

J is TRBJ2-5 and V is TRBV19, with 9 nucleotides matching TRBD1. V lost 1 base and J lost 7; bases outside the gene matches: 13. The CDR3 contains 17 residues. The germline V gene has CDR1 LNHDA and CDR2 SQIVND (reference sequence). Here the CDR3 DNA reads TGTGCCAGTAGTATAGGTAATCCGGGACAGGGAAAAGGGACCCAGTACTTC. Encoded protein: CASSIGNPGQGKGTQYF.

The chain joins TRBV2 to TRBJ2-5; D remains unclear. V lost 8 bases and J lost 5, with 6 bases in between. This CDR3 has 10 residues. CDR1 is SNHLY and CDR2 is FYNNEI in the germline V gene. This CDR3 is CASGRETQYF. The CDR3 DNA is TGTGCCAGCGGTCGGGAGACCCAGTACTTC. Full variable domain (remainder filled in from reference TRBV2 and TRBJ2-5): EPEVTQTPSHQVTQMGQEVILRCVPISNHLYFYWYRQILGQKVEFLVSFYNNEISEKSEIFDDQFSVERPDGSNFTLKIRSTKLEDSAMYFCASGRETQYFGPGTRLLVL.

This chain uses TRBV10-3 with TRBJ1-1, with D uncertain. CDR3 length: 14 residues. The ends were cut back, 0 bases at V and 4 bases at J, with 9 bases in the middle. Per the germline V gene, CDR1 is ENHRY and CDR2 is SYGVKD. The CDR3 DNA sequence: TGTGCCATCAGTGAGTCGGTCAGGATCACTGAAGCTTTCTTT. Translated: CAISESVRITEAFF.

This clone was seen more than once but under ten times. The CDR3 protein is CASSMRSLAFGQPQHF. The DNA for the CDR3 is TGTGCCAGTAGTATGAGGAGTCTGGCCTTTGGGCAGCCCCAGCATTTT. This chain connects TRBV19 to TRBJ1-5; D remains ambiguous. There are 16 residues in the CDR3. V was trimmed by 3 bases and J by 7 bases, leaving 19 bases between them. Germline V gene lookup returns CDR1 LNHDA and CDR2 SQIVND (reference sequence).